These 21 T cell receptor beta chains came from one sample sequenced in a study of blood T cell repertoires in COVID-19. This table comes from immunoSEQ multiplex PCR, and its TCRdb copy is limited to in-frame clones, with some not included. Altogether 130,000 or so clones are present, around 87% being singletons, with the ten largest covering approximately 30%. The sequenced material came from peripheral blood. The source of these receptors is a man between 65 and 85 years old with active or convalescent COVID-19.

This clone was observed once. This rearrangement joins TRBV27 to TRBJ1-5; a possible D gene is TRBD1 (5 bases). Trimming shortened V by 7 bases and J by 3 bases, and 13 bases separated the two germline ends. This CDR3 contains 14 residues. The V gene's germline CDR1 is MNHEY and CDR2 SMNVEV (reference sequence). CDR3 nucleotide sequence: TGTGCCAGCAAGCTGACAGAAAACAATCAGCCCCAGCATTTT. This sequence encodes CASKLTENNQPQHF.

This chain joins TRBV11-2 and TRBJ1-6; the D gene is possibly TRBD1 (6 bases). Germline CDR1 is SGHAT and CDR2 is FQNNGV. Between the trimmed V and J ends, which lost 4 bases and 10 bases, there was a span of 11 bases. This CDR3 comprises 13 residues. DNA of the CDR3: TGTGCCAGCAGCTCCGCAACAGGGTCACCCCTCCACTTT. Protein sequence: CASSSATGSPLHF. Full variable domain (rest looked up from reference TRBV11-2 and TRBJ1-6): EAGVAQSPRYKIIEKRQSVAFWCNPISGHATLYWYQQILGQGPKLLIQFQNNGVVDDSQLPKDRFSAERLKGVDSTLKIQPAKLEDSAVYLCASSSATGSPLHFGNGTRLTVT.

V is TRBV5-6 and J is TRBJ1-3, with D maybe TRBD1 (6 bases). Trimming removed 4 bases at V and 10 bases at J, with 9 bases between. The CDR3 sequence is 11 residues long. Per germline, CDR1 SGHDT and CDR2 YYEEEE. The CDR3 sequence is CASSTQGTIYF. The CDR3 DNA follows: TGTGCCAGCAGCACACAGGGAACCATATATTTT.

The chain combines TRBV6-4 with TRBJ2-3; TRBD2 matches at 11 bases. The germline gives CDR1 MRHNA, CDR2 SNTAGT. The length of the CDR3 is 16 residues. V lost 6 bases and J lost 3; bases outside the gene matches: 8. The CDR3 is CASSSGLADLTDTQYF. The CDR3 DNA sequence: TGTGCCAGCAGCTCGGGACTAGCGGATCTAACAGATACGCAGTATTTT.

The chain is built from TRBV5-4 and TRBJ1-1; maybe TRBD1 (6 bases). Germline values: CDR1 SGHNT, CDR2 YYREEE (reference sequence). The CDR3 covers 14 residues. V was shortened by 4 bases and J by 4 bases, with 14 bases between the two germline ends. The DNA for the CDR3 is TGTGCCAGCAGCCCATCACAGGGATCCACTGAAGCTTTCTTT. Protein product: CASSPSQGSTEAFF.

The CDR3 DNA sequence: TGTGCCAGCAGCAGCCGGACTAGCGGGGCGAACACCGGGGAGCTGTTTTTT. Its translation is CASSSRTSGANTGELFF. V usage is TRBV7-3 and J usage is TRBJ2-2; 12 bases fit TRBD2. Losses at the gene ends were 5 bases for V and 0 bases for J; bases not matched to a gene: 4. The CDR3 is made up of 17 amino acids. Germline values: CDR1 SGHTA, CDR2 FQGTGA.

V and J are TRBV11-2 and TRBJ1-2; TRBD1 matches at 8 bases. CDR3 size: 15 residues. The V gene end was trimmed by 3 bases and the J gene end by 4 bases; junction bases not matched to a gene: 7. Germline CDR1 is SGHAT and CDR2 is FQNNGV. This CDR3 reads CASSFQAGGAYGYTF. DNA for the CDR3: TGTGCCAGCAGCTTTCAGGCAGGGGGCGCCTATGGCTACACCTTC.

The chain uses TRBV5-1 and TRBJ2-3, with D possibly TRBD2 on 6 matching bases. Trimming pared 1 base from V and 3 bases from J, leaving 9 bases between. CDR3 length: 14 residues. Per the germline V gene, CDR1 is SGHRS and CDR2 is YFSETQ. CDR3: CASSLNAGTDTQYF. In DNA, the CDR3 is TGCGCCAGCAGCTTGAATGCGGGAACAGATACGCAGTATTTT.

The chain joins TRBV13 to TRBJ2-3; the match to TRBD2 covers 7 bases. The ends lost 5 bases at V and 2 bases at J; junction bases unmatched: 7. Germline V lookup: CDR1 PRHDT, CDR2 FYEKMQ (reference sequence). The CDR3 length is 15 residues. The CDR3 sequence: CASSHSGLITDTQYF. The CDR3 DNA sequence: TGTGCCAGCAGCCACTCGGGACTAATCACAGATACGCAGTATTTT.

This clone occurred once. The J gene is TRBJ2-5, the V gene TRBV28, with 7 bases aligning to TRBD2. The CDR3 covers 16 residues. CDR1 MDHEN and CDR2 SYDVKM come from the germline V gene. The J segment lost 4 bases and the V segment lost 3 bases, leaving 11 bases of the junction unmatched. CDR3 in amino acids: CASSLRLAFTGETQYF. CDR3 DNA sequence: TGTGCCAGCAGTTTGCGACTAGCCTTCACGGGAGAGACCCAGTACTTC. The variable domain in full, with the rest retrieved from reference TRBV28 and TRBJ2-5, is DVKVTQSSRYLVKRTGEKVFLECVQDMDHENMFWYRQDPGLGLRLIYFSYDVKMKEKGDIPEGYSVSREKKERFSLILESASTNQTSMYLCASSLRLAFTGETQYFGPGTRLLVL.

The chain has TRBV27 and TRBJ1-1; D unclear. The germline V gene has CDR1 MNHEY and CDR2 SMNVEV (reference sequence). The CDR3 covers 13 residues. V was pared by 3 bases and J by 3 bases, with 8 bases between. CDR3 amino acids: CASSFGFDTEAFF. CDR3 nucleotide sequence: TGTGCCAGCAGTTTTGGCTTTGACACTGAAGCTTTCTTT.

The V call is TRBV19, the J call TRBJ2-4; D is perhaps TRBD1 (5 bases). Germline assignment: CDR1 LNHDA and CDR2 SQIVND (reference sequence). V was shortened by 4 bases and J by 4 bases, with 8 bases between the two germline ends. The CDR3 sequence is 13 residues long. The CDR3 reads CASSTTEKNIQYF. DNA of the CDR3: TGTGCCAGTAGTACGACAGAAAAAAACATTCAGTACTTC.

As regards this clone: At the DNA level, this CDR3 is encoded by other sequences in the same sample as well. This chain links TRBV28 with TRBJ2-1; no firm D call. Germline CDR1 MDHEN, CDR2 SYDVKM. This CDR3 has 11 residues. Trimming left V 6 bases short and J 4 bases short, with 4 bases between. CDR3 DNA: TGTGCCAGCAGCCTATACAATGAGCAGTTCTTC. Translation: CASSLYNEQFF.

The rearrangement links TRBV28 to TRBJ1-5; D is unclear. Trimming left V 5 bases short and J 0 bases short, with 17 bases between. Germline V gives CDR1 MDHEN, CDR2 SYDVKM. This CDR3 spans 17 amino acids. The CDR3 here is CASSAPQGLGSNQPQHF. In DNA, the CDR3 is TGTGCCAGCAGTGCCCCCCAAGGCCTAGGTAGCAATCAGCCCCAGCATTTT.

This sequence joins TRBV20-1 and TRBJ2-7; D gene uncertain. This CDR3 contains 14 residues. Trimming took off 3 bases at V and 0 bases at J, with 12 bases between the two ends. Germline V gene lookup returns CDR1 DFQATT and CDR2 SNEGSKA (reference sequence). The CDR3 loop is CSASAAEYSYEQYF. CDR3 DNA: TGCAGTGCTAGTGCCGCGGAGTACTCCTACGAGCAGTACTTC.

CDR3 amino acids: CATSPSRWETSGTGELFF. The DNA of the CDR3 is TGTGCCACCAGCCCCTCCAGGTGGGAGACTAGCGGGACCGGGGAGCTGTTTTTT. This sequence joins TRBV15 and TRBJ2-2, with 10 nucleotides matching TRBD2. The CDR3 is made up of 18 amino acids. Germline values: CDR1 LNHNV, CDR2 YYDKDF (reference sequence). J was trimmed by 5 bases and V by 5 bases; bases with no gene match: 14.

The chain recombines TRBV28 with TRBJ1-1; tentative D call: TRBD1 (5 bases). The V end lost 3 bases, the J end lost 0 bases, and 11 bases lay between the germline ends. Germline V CDR1 and CDR2: MDHEN, SYDVKM. This CDR3 spans 15 amino acids. The CDR3, as DNA: TGTGCCAGCAGTTTGGAGACAGCCATGAACACTGAAGCTTTCTTT. Its translation is CASSLETAMNTEAFF.

The V gene is TRBV9, the J gene TRBJ2-3, with 7 bases lining up with TRBD2. The CDR3 loop spans 16 amino acids. Looked up from germline, CDR1 is SGDLS and CDR2 is YYNGEE. The V gene end was trimmed by 0 bases and the J gene end by 6 bases; junction bases not matched to a gene: 10. CDR3 coding DNA: TGTGCCAGCAGCGTAGGGGGGACTACCCTGCGGGATACGCAGTATTTT. Its protein is CASSVGGTTLRDTQYF.

The chain is built from TRBV30 and TRBJ2-7; tentatively, D is TRBD1 (9 bases). Germline CDR1 reads GTSNPN; CDR2 reads SVGIG (reference sequence). The CDR3 has 20 amino acids. V shed 3 bases and J shed 0 bases, with 30 bases lying between them. CDR3 nucleotides: TGTGCCTGGAGCCCTAGGGGACAGGGACTAGAGCACCCAAGCTCCTACGAGCAGTACTTC. Translating gives CAWSPRGQGLEHPSSYEQYF.

The V and J genes are TRBV28 and TRBJ2-7, with 7 bases aligning to TRBD1. V trimming: 5 bases; J trimming: 4 bases; junction bases outside the gene matches: 8. CDR3 size: 14 residues. The V gene's germline CDR1 is MDHEN and CDR2 SYDVKM. The CDR3, as DNA: TGTGCCAGCAGTAACGGACAGGCCTTTTACGAGCAGTACTTC. It codes for CASSNGQAFYEQYF. Full variable domain (remainder filled in from reference TRBV28 and TRBJ2-7): DVKVTQSSRYLVKRTGEKVFLECVQDMDHENMFWYRQDPGLGLRLIYFSYDVKMKEKGDIPEGYSVSREKKERFSLILESASTNQTSMYLCASSNGQAFYEQYFGPGTRLTVT.

The gene calls are TRBV25-1 and TRBJ1-5; 7 bases are a match to TRBD1. The CDR3 length is 13 residues. Germline CDR1 reads MGHDK; CDR2 reads SYGVNS. The V and J ends lost 4 bases and 7 bases, in that order; junction bases with no gene match: 4. The CDR3 spells CASSGDSPQPQHF. The CDR3 DNA follows: TGTGCCAGCAGTGGGGACAGTCCCCAGCCCCAGCATTTT.